The clone carrying this T cell receptor beta chain was seen only a few times. Its antigen is undetermined. All donors participated as healthy donors of bone marrow. PCR primers comprised 60 Vbeta and 13 Jbeta primers. How the authors handled the data: About 12 million shared chains were among the about 80 million unique TCR beta chains that a later analysis counted. TCRdb's table, derived via immunoSEQ multiplex PCR, lists solely in-frame clones and lacks some. D and trimming were read from the DNA, whereas the V and J calls and clone size are those reported in that table. The profile shows about 160,000 clones, 70% to 80% of them singletons. This sample was included in a study of cytomegalovirus exposure and HLA in healthy donors. Study-level findings and limits: In vitro assays verified that a few CMV-associated chains recognized CMV antigens specifically. A cluster of highly shared sequence variants was likely a sequencing artifact.

Trimming pared 5 bases from V and 4 bases from J, leaving 12 bases between. CDR3 length: 13 amino acids. Germline V lookup: CDR1 WNHNN, CDR2 SYGVQD (reference sequence). The chain uses TRBV10-1 and TRBJ2-7, with D uncertain. The source is a female donor in good health and CMV-seronegative. The sample was PBMCs. CDR3 coding DNA: TGCGCCAGCAGTAGATTTCAGGTTTACGAGCAGTACTTC. Translation: CASSRFQVYEQYF.